The next 27 T cell receptor beta chains were all read from a single sample in a study of blood T cell repertoires in COVID-19. Repertoires were generated with immunoSEQ multiplex PCR, while TCRdb's copy carries only in-frame clones and drops some. The sample consists of some 110,000 clones, 80% to 85% of them appearing once. Sequencing used peripheral blood. These receptors were taken from a woman in her 70s with acute or convalescent COVID-19.

The J gene is TRBJ1-1, the V gene TRBV6-2 or TRBV6-3, with 8 bases lining up with TRBD1. The CDR3 spans 13 residues. The V gene end was trimmed by 4 bases and the J gene end by 10 bases; junction bases not matched to a gene: 8. The germline V gene has CDR1 MNHEY and CDR2 SVGEGT. The CDR3 nucleotides are TGTGCCAGCAGTTCCGGACAGGGAGGGACAGCTTTCTTT. Translated: CASSSGQGGTAFF.

The J gene is TRBJ2-5, the V gene TRBV5-6; TRBD1 matches 12 bases. CDR3 length: 17 amino acids. The J segment lost 1 base and the V segment lost 4 bases, leaving 8 bases of the junction unmatched. Per the germline V gene, CDR1 is SGHDT and CDR2 is YYEEEE. This chain's CDR3 is CASSDDGTGGFQETQYF. In DNA, the CDR3 is TGTGCCAGCAGCGATGACGGGACAGGGGGCTTCCAAGAGACCCAGTACTTC.

This chain joins TRBV7-8 and TRBJ2-3; 7 nucleotides line up with TRBD1. Germline trimming cut 0 bases from V and 4 bases from J; bases unmatched to any gene: 1. Germline CDR1 SGHVS, CDR2 FQNEAQ. The CDR3 covers 14 residues. The CDR3 loop reads CASSLAQGADTQYF. In nucleotides, the CDR3 is TGTGCCAGCAGCTTAGCGCAGGGGGCAGATACGCAGTATTTT.

This clone was recorded a few times. The chain combines TRBV19 with TRBJ1-6; D is unclear. The CDR3 has 12 amino acids. The germline V gene has CDR1 LNHDA and CDR2 SQIVND (reference sequence). V was cut by 6 bases and J by 7 bases, with 7 bases left in between. This CDR3 is CASRKQNSPLHF. CDR3 DNA: TGTGCCAGTAGAAAACAGAATTCACCCCTCCACTTT.

The J gene is TRBJ2-2, the V gene TRBV24-1; D not certain. V was cut by 0 bases and J by 9 bases, with 7 bases left in between. The germline gives CDR1 KGHDR, CDR2 SFDVKD. This CDR3 comprises 13 residues. The CDR3 protein is CATSDLALRELFF. CDR3 bases: TGTGCCACCAGTGATTTGGCGCTCCGGGAGCTGTTTTTT.

CDR3 sequence: CASNQPGLTYEQYF. As DNA, the CDR3 is TGCGCCAGCAATCAGCCAGGGCTCACCTACGAGCAGTACTTC. The chain combines TRBV23-1 with TRBJ2-7, with D tentatively TRBD1 (5 bases). TRBV23-1 is labeled an ORF, and its function is uncertain. Trimming stripped 7 bases from V and 2 bases from J, with 15 bases between. This CDR3 is built from 14 residues.

The chain is built from TRBV27 and TRBJ1-6; TRBD1 agrees at 7 bases. This CDR3 region has 17 residues. Germline V CDR1 and CDR2: MNHEY, SMNVEV (reference sequence). With V trimmed by 6 bases and J by 10 bases, 18 bases remained unmatched. CDR3 bases: TGTGCCAGCAGGTCAACAGGGGCAGGAGCGGTGGGATCACCCCTCCACTTT. It encodes CASRSTGAGAVGSPLHF.

The gene calls are TRBV9 and TRBJ2-4, with 7 bases fitting TRBD2. The J segment lost 8 bases and the V segment lost 4 bases, leaving 9 bases of the junction unmatched. CDR3 length equals 14 residues. Germline values: CDR1 SGDLS, CDR2 YYNGEE. CDR3 sequence: CASSFSPRGDIQYF. CDR3 DNA sequence: TGTGCCAGCAGCTTCAGCCCCCGGGGGGACATTCAGTACTTC.

The chain combines TRBV6-5 with TRBJ1-6, with 8 bases lining up with TRBD1. The CDR3 length is 14 residues. CDR1 is MNHEY, CDR2 SVGAGI, per germline. V was clipped by 6 bases and J by 8 bases; unmatched bases: 6. CDR3 bases: TGTGCCAGCAGAAACAGGGGGATGGATTCACCCCTCCACTTT. It translates to CASRNRGMDSPLHF.

In this sample, this clone turned up a few times. The chain recombines TRBV5-6 with TRBJ1-2; 11 positions match TRBD1. This CDR3 comprises 15 residues. Looked up from germline, CDR1 is SGHDT and CDR2 is YYEEEE. Trimming at V came to 4 bases and at J to 5 bases, leaving 7 bases not matched to a gene. The CDR3: CASSGGTGGQYGYTF. The CDR3 DNA follows: TGTGCCAGCAGCGGCGGGACAGGGGGTCAATATGGCTACACCTTC.

The chain employs TRBV30 and TRBJ1-4, with TRBD1 identical over 8 bases. The CDR3 consists of 14 residues. Germline CDR1 is GTSNPN and CDR2 is SVGIG (reference sequence). Trimming removed 2 bases from V and 5 bases from J; junction bases left unmatched: 4. As DNA, the CDR3 is TGTGCCTGGAGTCGGACAGGGAAAAATGAAAAACTGTTTTTT. This sequence encodes CAWSRTGKNEKLFF.

V and J are TRBV5-6 and TRBJ2-6; D is ambiguous. This CDR3 comprises 14 residues. Germline CDR1 SGHDT, CDR2 YYEEEE. The V end lost 2 bases, the J end lost 1 base, and 4 bases lay between the germline ends. CDR3 residues: CASSFPSGANVLTF. CDR3 bases: TGTGCCAGCAGCTTCCCTTCTGGGGCCAACGTCCTGACTTTC.

The chain combines TRBV4-1 with TRBJ2-7; a weak D match, TRBD2 (5 bases). Germline V gene sequence: CDR1 MGHRA, CDR2 YSYEKL. The CDR3 length is 16 residues. V was cut by 4 bases and J by 5 bases, with 21 bases left in between. The CDR3 region is CASSPPSSVGQHEQYF. The CDR3 DNA reads TGCGCCAGCAGCCCCCCCAGTAGCGTCGGGCAGCACGAGCAGTACTTC.

This clone was recorded a few times. The CDR3 region is CASSEVAGFNQPQHF. CDR3 in DNA: TGTGCCAGCAGTGAAGTGGCGGGATTCAATCAGCCCCAGCATTTT. The chain has TRBV2 and TRBJ1-5; D gene ambiguous. Deletions cut 1 base from V and 3 bases from J, with 10 bases between. CDR1 and CDR2 from the germline V gene are SNHLY and FYNNEI. This CDR3 has 15 residues. Variable domain in full (rest from reference TRBV2 and TRBJ1-5): EPEVTQTPSHQVTQMGQEVILRCVPISNHLYFYWYRQILGQKVEFLVSFYNNEISEKSEIFDDQFSVERPDGSNFTLKIRSTKLEDSAMYFCASSEVAGFNQPQHFGDGTRLSIL.

This chain links TRBV6-5 with TRBJ2-7, with TRBD1 matching 9 bases. This CDR3 has 15 amino acids. Losses at the gene ends were 0 bases for V and 4 bases for J; bases not matched to a gene: 4. Germline V CDR1 and CDR2: MNHEY, SVGAGI. The CDR3 here is CASSYSQGAGYEQYF. The DNA for the CDR3 is TGTGCCAGCAGTTACTCACAGGGGGCCGGTTACGAGCAGTACTTC.

V gene TRBV9 combines with J gene TRBJ1-2; D ambiguous. Trimming pared 0 bases from V and 0 bases from J, leaving 6 bases between. This CDR3 contains 14 residues. In germline, CDR1 is SGDLS, CDR2 YYNGEE. CDR3 DNA: TGTGCCAGCAGCGTAGGAGGGTCTAACTATGGCTACACCTTC. Its translation: CASSVGGSNYGYTF.

This chain joins TRBV3-1 (or the pseudogene TRBV3-2) and TRBJ1-2, with D hard to call. The length of the CDR3 is 14 residues. Germline-derived CDR1 and CDR2 are LGHDT and YNNKEL (reference sequence). Trimming cost V 1 base and J 1 base, with 7 bases left between them. CDR3 DNA sequence: TGTGCCAGCAGCCAAGCGGGTCGTAACTATGGCTACACCTTC. It codes for CASSQAGRNYGYTF.

This chain connects TRBV19 to TRBJ2-2; the match to TRBD1 covers 8 bases. The germline gives CDR1 LNHDA, CDR2 SQIVND (reference sequence). The CDR3 runs 16 residues. With 3 bases clipped from V and 5 bases from J, the junction kept 8 bases outside the gene matches. CDR3 bases: TGTGCCAGTAGTATCAGGGGGCGCGGGTATACCGGGGAGCTGTTTTTT. It translates to CASSIRGRGYTGELFF.

This chain links TRBV7-8 with TRBJ2-7; tentative D call: TRBD2 (6 bases). Between the trimmed V and J ends, which lost 5 bases and 2 bases, there was a span of 19 bases. CDR1 and CDR2 from the germline V gene are SGHVS and FQNEAQ. CDR3 length equals 16 residues. CDR3 in amino acids: CASSPSVAVRAYEQYF. CDR3 nucleotides: TGTGCCAGCAGCCCCTCGGTAGCGGTCAGGGCCTACGAGCAGTACTTC.

V gene TRBV27 combines with J gene TRBJ1-6; no firm D call. The length of the CDR3 is 12 residues. Trimming took off 4 bases at V and 8 bases at J, with 6 bases between the two ends. Germline loops: CDR1 MNHEY, CDR2 SMNVEV (reference sequence). The CDR3: CASSYSDSPLHF. The CDR3 nucleotides are TGTGCCAGCAGTTACAGTGATTCACCCCTCCACTTT.

This clone was picked up one time. This chain uses TRBV5-8 with TRBJ1-6; 9 bases agree with TRBD1. The CDR3 runs to 13 residues. The germline V gene encodes CDR1 SGHTS and CDR2 YDEGEE. V shed 5 bases, J shed 7 bases, and the junction held 1 base outside the gene matches. The DNA for the CDR3 is TGTGCCAGCAGACAGGGGGCGAATTCACCCCTCCACTTT. The encoded protein is CASRQGANSPLHF.

The gene calls are TRBV9 and TRBJ1-4, with 7 nucleotides matching TRBD1. Germline values: CDR1 SGDLS, CDR2 YYNGEE. The CDR3 length is 15 residues. V gave up 3 bases and J gave up 2 bases; unmatched junction bases: 4. CDR3 protein: CASSGETGTNEKLFF. The CDR3 nucleotides read TGTGCCAGCAGCGGAGAGACAGGGACTAATGAAAAACTGTTTTTT.

The genes are TRBV12-3 or TRBV12-4 and TRBJ1-2, with D perhaps TRBD1 (5 bases). Trimming pared 1 base from V and 6 bases from J, leaving 9 bases between. This CDR3 comprises 13 residues. The CDR3 loop reads CASSLGDFDGYTF. For the CDR3, the DNA is TGTGCCAGCAGTTTAGGGGACTTCGATGGCTACACCTTC.

The rearrangement uses TRBV7-9 and TRBJ1-2; no definite D call. The CDR3 has 14 residues. The germline V and J ends were trimmed by 5 bases and 3 bases, with 13 bases remaining between them. Germline V gene sequence: CDR1 SEHNR, CDR2 FQNEAQ (reference sequence). The DNA of the CDR3 is TGTGCCAGCAGCCCGGTGAGGGCTGACTATGGCTACACCTTC. This sequence encodes CASSPVRADYGYTF. The complete variable domain, with remaining parts taken from reference TRBV7-9 and TRBJ1-2, reads DTGVSQNPRHKITKRGQNVTFRCDPISEHNRLYWYRQTLGQGPEFLTYFQNEAQLEKSRLLSDRFSAERPKGSFSTLEIQRTEQGDSAMYLCASSPVRADYGYTFGSGTRLTVV.

The rearrangement joins TRBV24-1 to TRBJ2-1; D ambiguous. This CDR3 is built from 15 residues. Trimming shortened V by 5 bases and J by 0 bases, and 10 bases separated the two germline ends. Germline V gene data show CDR1 as KGHDR and CDR2 as SFDVKD. The DNA of the CDR3 is TGTGCCACCAGTGGTGAGGTCAGCTCCTACAATGAGCAGTTCTTC. It codes for CATSGEVSSYNEQFF.

V is TRBV19 and J is TRBJ2-1; TRBD2 agrees at 11 bases. This CDR3 spans 14 amino acids. V was clipped by 6 bases and J by 8 bases; unmatched bases: 6. The V gene's germline CDR1 is LNHDA and CDR2 SQIVND (reference sequence). The CDR3 protein is CASSTSGRRYEQFF. CDR3 nucleotides: TGTGCCAGTAGCACTAGCGGGAGAAGGTATGAGCAGTTCTTC.

The chain is built from TRBV7-2 and TRBJ2-7; TRBD1 agrees at 10 bases. V lost 1 base to trimming and J lost 6 bases; unmatched junction nucleotides: 6. The CDR3 is 15 residues long. The germline CDR1 and CDR2 sequences are SGHTA and FQGNSA. The CDR3 loop reads CASSLGTGGGFEQYF. CDR3 nucleotide sequence: TGTGCCAGCAGCTTAGGGACAGGGGGGGGTTTCGAGCAGTACTTC.